Sequencing of this T cell receptor (beta chain) was carried out in a study of spatial heterogeneity in lung cancer. The study's findings and limits: Counts that tracked tumor mutation counts were those of expanded intratumoral alpha and beta TCRs.

At least ten counts were recorded for this clonotype. Its antigen is unidentified. MiXCR was run by TCRdb on the 5' RACE reads, yielding one entry per CDR3 protein. The sample has several thousand distinct CDR3 sequences, about 3.4% seen once. Time point reported: sample taken at primary tumor resection. Donors were some 72 untreated early-stage non-small cell lung cancer patients. V was pared by 8 bases and J by 4 bases, with 7 bases of the junction left unmatched. This CDR3 comprises 15 residues. Per the germline V gene, CDR1 is LGHDT and CDR2 is YNNKEL (reference sequence). This chain links TRBV3-1 with TRBJ2-6, with 8 positions matching TRBD2. The source was lung tumor tissue, collected at surgery. The TCR originated in a male donor with early-stage non-small cell lung cancer. DNA of the CDR3: TGTGCCAGCGGGGCGGGGGGCACAGGGGCCAACGTCCTGACTTTC. It encodes CASGAGGTGANVLTF.